This TCR beta chain came from a study of blood T cell repertoires in COVID-19. Whole-study context: The United States, Italy and Spain supplied acute and convalescent COVID-19 samples. T cells, B-cell-depleted T cells, or PBMCs provided the cDNA or gDNA that served as material.

Original analysis: Nucleated cell counts were estimated from reference gene primer amplification. The data were produced by immunoSEQ multiplex PCR, yet TCRdb's version contains in-frame clones alone and is incomplete. V and J calls plus clone size are reproduced from that table; the DNA served to infer D and trimming. The table includes fewer than 250,000 clones, around four fifths detected once. The sequence came from a woman aged 40 to 50 with active or convalescent COVID-19. Sample: peripheral blood.

The CDR3 DNA is TGTGCCAGCAGTGAAGAGGCGGGGGCGACCTACGAGCAGTACTTC. Translated, it gives CASSEEAGATYEQYF. The chain joins TRBV6-1 to TRBJ2-7; perhaps TRBD2 as D (7 bases). CDR1 is MNHNS, CDR2 SASEGT, per germline. V lost 1 base, J lost 2 bases, and 12 bases lay in between. This CDR3 spans 15 amino acids.